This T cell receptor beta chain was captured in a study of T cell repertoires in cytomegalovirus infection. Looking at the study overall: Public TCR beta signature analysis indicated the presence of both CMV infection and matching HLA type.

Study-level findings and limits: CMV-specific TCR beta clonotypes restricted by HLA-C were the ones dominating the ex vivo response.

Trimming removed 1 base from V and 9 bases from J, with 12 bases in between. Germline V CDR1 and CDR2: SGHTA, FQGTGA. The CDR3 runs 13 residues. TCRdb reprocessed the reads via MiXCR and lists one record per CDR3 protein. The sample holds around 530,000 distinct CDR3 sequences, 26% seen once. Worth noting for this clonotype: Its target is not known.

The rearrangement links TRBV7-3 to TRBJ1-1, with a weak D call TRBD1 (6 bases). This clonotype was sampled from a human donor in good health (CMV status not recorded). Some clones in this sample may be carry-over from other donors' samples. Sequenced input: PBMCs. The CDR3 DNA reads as TGTGCCAGCAGCTTAAGAGGGGGGGACCAAGCTTTCTTT. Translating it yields CASSLRGGDQAFF.